This T cell receptor beta chain was recovered during a study of blood T cells in healthy people across ages. In each sample, at least 6.5 million PBMCs were isolated. A sample-barcoded 5' primer and a J-beta primer mix were used in a second PCR of roughly 6 to 11 cycles. A template-switch adaptor that had 12 random nucleotides put a tag on each cDNA molecule. TCRdb reanalysed the 5' RACE reads using MiXCR and keeps one entry per CDR3 protein. Here the sample spans roughly 1,300,000 distinct CDR3 sequences, around 59% being singletons. On this clonotype: Its antigen is not identified.

Findings of the study overall: In older individuals, TCR beta diversity per million T cells was lower, falling roughly linearly with age.

The sample was blood. The receptor was derived from a man aged 18-30 years in good health.

CDR3 residues: CSARPPREGKTQYF. The CDR3 DNA follows: TGCAGTGCTAGACCTCCCCGTGAAGGAAAGACCCAGTACTTC. V gene TRBV20-1 combines with J gene TRBJ2-7, with D uncertain. The J call could be wrong; TRBJ2-5 is a better fit for the DNA end. Germline V gives CDR1 DFQATT, CDR2 SNEGSKA (reference sequence). The CDR3 loop spans 14 amino acids.